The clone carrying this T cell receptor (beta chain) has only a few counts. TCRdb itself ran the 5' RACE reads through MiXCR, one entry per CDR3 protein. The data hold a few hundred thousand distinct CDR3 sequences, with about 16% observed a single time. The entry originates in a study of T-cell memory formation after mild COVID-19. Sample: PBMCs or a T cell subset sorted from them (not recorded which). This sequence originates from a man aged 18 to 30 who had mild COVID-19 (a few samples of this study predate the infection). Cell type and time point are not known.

In DNA, the CDR3 is TGTGCCAGCAGTTCCCCGCGTGGGGGGCTGTACAATGAGCAGTTCTTC. Translated, it gives CASSSPRGGLYNEQFF. The chain couples TRBV6-5 to TRBJ2-1, with D perhaps given as TRBD1 or TRBD2 (6 bases each). The CDR3 has 16 amino acids. Germline assignment: CDR1 MNHEY and CDR2 SVGAGI. With 4 bases removed from V and 4 bases from J, the gap between germline ends came to 17 bases.